The 13 T cell receptor beta chains presented below share a single source sample, sequenced in a study of glioma-infiltrating T cells after dendritic cell vaccination. The repertoire was sequenced with immunoSEQ multiplex PCR; TCRdb's copy has only in-frame clones and lacks some. The sample has roughly 80,000 clones, 85% to 90% seen once; the top ten hold roughly 3.1%. The material sequenced was blood, taken before dendritic cell vaccination. These receptor sequences come from a human donor with glioblastoma.

The chain joins TRBV2 to TRBJ2-4, with 14 bases identical to TRBD2. There are 16 residues in the CDR3. In germline, CDR1 is SNHLY, CDR2 FYNNEI. V gave up 8 bases and J gave up 6 bases; unmatched junction bases: 9. The CDR3, as DNA: TGTGCCAGCTCCGGGACTAGCGGGAGCTCGGGAAACATTCAGTACTTC. As protein: CASSGTSGSSGNIQYF. Combining the CDR3 with reference TRBV2 and TRBJ2-4 gives the whole variable domain EPEVTQTPSHQVTQMGQEVILRCVPISNHLYFYWYRQILGQKVEFLVSFYNNEISEKSEIFDDQFSVERPDGSNFTLKIRSTKLEDSAMYFCASSGTSGSSGNIQYFGAGTRLSVL.

The rearrangement uses TRBV10-3 and TRBJ1-1; no firm D call. The germline gives CDR1 ENHRY, CDR2 SYGVKD. The CDR3 is made up of 14 amino acids. V dropped 11 bases and J dropped 1 base, with 17 bases sitting between them. DNA of the CDR3: TGTGCCGTGGCGCCTGAACAGACGAACACTGAAGCTTTCTTT. The encoded protein is CAVAPEQTNTEAFF.

The chain combines TRBV7-2 with TRBJ2-6; D is perhaps TRBD1 (6 bases). There are 16 residues in the CDR3. Germline V CDR1 and CDR2: SGHTA, FQGNSA. V lost 5 bases and J 4 bases, leaving 15 bases between the germline ends. Here the CDR3 reads CASSPLGGKGANVLTF. The CDR3 bases are TGTGCCAGCAGCCCGCTAGGGGGAAAGGGGGCCAACGTCCTGACTTTC.

The gene calls are TRBV4-2 and TRBJ2-5; D not certain. The CDR3 length is 14 residues. Germline lookup yields CDR1 LGHNA and CDR2 YNFKEQ. The V and J ends lost 5 bases and 0 bases respectively, with 10 bases between them. The CDR3 nucleotides are TGTGCCAGCAGCTGGGCCAAGAACCAAGAGACCCAGTACTTC. Protein product: CASSWAKNQETQYF.

The V gene is TRBV15, the J gene TRBJ1-2; 9 bases match TRBD1. V trimming: 2 bases; J trimming: 1 base; junction bases outside the gene matches: 2. The germline gives CDR1 LNHNV, CDR2 YYDKDF (reference sequence). This CDR3 contains 15 residues. This CDR3 reads CATSRSGQGNYGYTF. In DNA form, the CDR3 reads TGTGCCACCAGCAGATCGGGACAGGGTAACTATGGCTACACCTTC.

The chain links TRBV19 to TRBJ1-1; 7 nucleotides match TRBD1. The germline V gene encodes CDR1 LNHDA and CDR2 SQIVND (reference sequence). J was trimmed by 6 bases and V by 6 bases; bases with no gene match: 10. This CDR3 has 14 amino acids. CDR3 residues: CASRETGFVSEAFF. The CDR3 coding sequence is TGTGCCAGTAGGGAGACAGGGTTCGTCTCTGAAGCTTTCTTT.

J is TRBJ1-6 and V is TRBV30, with unresolved D. Trimming took off 0 bases at V and 3 bases at J, with 6 bases between the two ends. Germline values: CDR1 GTSNPN, CDR2 SVGIG (reference sequence). The CDR3 length is 14 residues. The chain's CDR3 is CAWSVQIYNSPLHF. The CDR3 DNA reads as TGTGCCTGGAGTGTCCAGATCTATAATTCACCCCTCCACTTT. Drawing the rest from reference TRBV30 and TRBJ1-6, the complete variable domain is SQTIHQWPATLVQPVGSPLSLECTVEGTSNPNLYWYRQAAGRGLQLLFYSVGIGQISSEVPQNLSASRPQDRQFILSSKKLLLSDSGFYLCAWSVQIYNSPLHFGNGTRLTVT.

Details on this clone: No conserved phenylalanine or tryptophan ends this CDR3, so it is likely a read error. The rearrangement uses TRBV25-1 and TRBJ1-2, with 8 bases that match TRBD1. The CDR3 has 15 residues. The V gene end was trimmed by 3 bases and the J gene end by 8 bases; junction bases not matched to a gene: 11. Germline V gene sequence: CDR1 MGHDK, CDR2 SYGVNS. CDR3 amino acids: CASSDPRQGMGGYTL. The CDR3 nucleotides are TGTGCCAGCAGTGACCCCCGACAGGGGATGGGGGGCTACACCCTC.

Here the CDR3 DNA reads TGCGCCAGCAGCTTATTACAGGGGGGGGACACTGAAGCTTTCTTT. This gives the protein CASSLLQGGDTEAFF. V gene TRBV5-1 combines with J gene TRBJ1-1; TRBD1 matches 8 bases. Germline V gene lookup returns CDR1 SGHRS and CDR2 YFSETQ. This CDR3 contains 15 residues. V lost 2 bases and J lost 3; bases outside the gene matches: 6. Variable domain in full (rest from reference TRBV5-1 and TRBJ1-1): KAGVTQTPRYLIKTRGQQVTLSCSPISGHRSVSWYQQTPGQGLQFLFEYFSETQRNKGNFPGRFSGRQFSNSRSEMNVSTLELGDSALYLCASSLLQGGDTEAFFGQGTRLTVV.

V usage is TRBV29-1 and J usage is TRBJ1-2, with 9 positions matching TRBD1. Germline assignment: CDR1 SQVTM and CDR2 ANQGSEA. The CDR3 spans 13 residues. With 6 bases clipped from V and 4 bases from J, the junction kept 6 bases outside the gene matches. As DNA, the CDR3 is TGCAGCGTCTCACAGGGGGCCGGCTATGGCTACACCTTC. Protein: CSVSQGAGYGYTF. The full variable domain, in which reference TRBV29-1 and TRBJ1-2 provide the parts outside the CDR3, is SAVISQKPSRDICQRGTSLTIQCQVDSQVTMMFWYRQQPGQSLTLIATANQGSEATYESGFVIDKFPISRPNLTFSTLTVSNMSPEDSSIYLCSVSQGAGYGYTFGSGTRLTVV.

The chain combines TRBV5-1 with TRBJ2-7; 14 bases fit TRBD2. CDR1 is SGHRS, CDR2 YFSETQ, per germline. The CDR3 consists of 15 residues. V shed 5 bases, J shed 5 bases, and the junction held 6 bases outside the gene matches. The CDR3 bases are TGCGCCAGCAGTCCCCGGACTAGCGGGGGGAACGAGCAGTACTTC. It yields the protein CASSPRTSGGNEQYF.

This chain connects TRBV5-1 to TRBJ1-1; D not resolved. Germline V gene lookup returns CDR1 SGHRS and CDR2 YFSETQ. This CDR3 comprises 13 residues. Trimming removed 6 bases from V and 1 base from J, with 10 bases in between. The CDR3 reads CASTGSGNTEAFF. CDR3 bases: TGCGCCAGCACCGGCAGCGGGAACACTGAAGCTTTCTTT.

The V and J genes are TRBV6-1 and TRBJ2-1; 10 bases match TRBD2. Trimming cost V 1 base and J 2 bases; bases outside gene matches: 5. Germline values: CDR1 MNHNS, CDR2 SASEGT. This CDR3 spans 17 amino acids. The CDR3 sequence is CASSEEVLAGTYNEQFF. CDR3 coding DNA: TGTGCCAGCAGTGAAGAAGTACTAGCGGGAACCTACAATGAGCAGTTCTTC.